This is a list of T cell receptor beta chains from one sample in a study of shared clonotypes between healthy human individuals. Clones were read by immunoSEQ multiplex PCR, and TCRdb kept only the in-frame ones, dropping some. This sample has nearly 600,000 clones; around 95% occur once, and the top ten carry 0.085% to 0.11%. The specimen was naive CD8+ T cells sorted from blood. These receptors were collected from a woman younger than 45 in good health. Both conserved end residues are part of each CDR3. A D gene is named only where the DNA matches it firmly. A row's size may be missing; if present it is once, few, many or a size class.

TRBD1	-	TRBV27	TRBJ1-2	CASSETGVNGYTF	TGTGCCAGCTCGGAGACAGGGGTCAATGGCTACACCTTC
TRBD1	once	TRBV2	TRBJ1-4	CASSEVAGGPFGTNEKLFF	TGTGCCAGCAGTGAAGTGGCAGGGGGTCCCTTTGGTACTAATGAAAAACTGTTTTTT
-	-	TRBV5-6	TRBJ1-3	CASSLANGGRHF	TGTGCCAGCAGCTTGGCCAACGGGGGTAGGCATTTT
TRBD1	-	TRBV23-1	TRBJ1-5	CASSHVLDRDGQPQHF	TGCGCCAGCAGTCACGTTCTTGACAGGGATGGGCAGCCCCAGCATTTT
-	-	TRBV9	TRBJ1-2	CASSVGGPRLSGYTF	TGTGCCAGCAGCGTAGGGGGGCCCCGACTTAGTGGCTACACCTTC
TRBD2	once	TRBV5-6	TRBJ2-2	CASRQTSGVNTGELFF	TGTGCCAGCAGGCAGACTAGCGGGGTTAACACCGGGGAGCTGTTTTTT
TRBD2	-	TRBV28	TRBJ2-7	CASSSFLVAGDPYEQYF	TGTGCCAGCAGTTCGTTCTTGGTAGCGGGAGATCCCTACGAGCAGTACTTC
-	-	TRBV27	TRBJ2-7	CATDGGDEQYF	TGTGCCACCGACGGGGGTGACGAGCAGTACTTC
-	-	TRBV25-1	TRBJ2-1	CASSAINRVGNEQFF	TGTGCCAGCAGTGCCATCAACAGGGTAGGCAATGAGCAGTTCTTC
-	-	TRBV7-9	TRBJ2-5	CASSLPRDPTQETQYF	TGTGCCAGCAGCTTACCCCGGGACCCAACCCAAGAGACCCAGTACTTC
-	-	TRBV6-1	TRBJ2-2	CASSEEQWRENTGELFF	TGTGCCAGCAGTGAAGAGCAATGGCGGGAAAACACCGGGGAGCTGTTTTTT